The clone carrying this TCR beta chain was counted at least ten times. Antigen specificity is unknown. Indicated time point: patch test 3, about 24 weeks after DPC sensitization. Treatment of the sample: therapeutic diphenylcyclopropenone sensitization with weekly scalp DPC. Using its own MiXCR run on the RACE reads, TCRdb lists one record per CDR3 protein. The sample includes roughly 71,000 distinct CDR3 sequences, over 8.5% of them seen just once. The CDR3 runs to 17 residues. The junction had 9 bases not matched to a gene; V was cut back by 3 bases and J by 5 bases. The V gene's germline CDR1 is MNHEY and CDR2 SVGAGI. These data are taken from a study of human T cells and chemical hapten exposure. Whole-study findings and limits: Positively correlated with patch test score were the counts of PT1 expanded TCRs.

The V gene is TRBV6-5, the J gene TRBJ2-2; 10 nucleotides agree with TRBD2. This receptor was obtained from a woman aged 45 to 65 with alopecia areata. Some clones in this sample may be carry-over from other donors' samples. The sample was whole blood, taken in connection with sensitization to the hapten diphenylcyclopropenone (DPC). DNA for the CDR3: TGTGCCAGCAGTTATACCCGTACTAGCGGGACGACCGGGGAGCTGTTTTTT. Encoded protein: CASSYTRTSGTTGELFF.